This record concerns one T cell receptor beta chain sequence. The CDR3 extends over 13 amino acids. Germline CDR1 is MDHEN and CDR2 is SYDVKM. Deletions cut 6 bases from V and 11 bases from J, with 17 bases between. These data are taken from a study of T cells in localized non-small cell lung cancer. Sequencing used immunoSEQ multiplex PCR; TCRdb keeps in-frame clones, though not all of them. Here the sample spans 45,000 to 55,000 clones, about 80% being singletons. The input for sequencing was peripheral blood, taken before any cancer treatment. The chain joins TRBV28 to TRBJ1-5; D unresolved. This receptor was obtained from a man aged 35-69 years with stage I squamous cell lung carcinoma. The CDR3 DNA reads as TGTGCCAGCAGAAGAGGTTCCCGGGTGTCCCAGCATTTT. Translating it yields CASRRGSRVSQHF.